Below, 28 T cell receptor beta chains from the same sample are listed, as sequenced in a study of prognosis after radiotherapy for stage I lung cancer. Two-round multiplex PCR amplified TCR beta CDR3 from genomic DNA. Primers (each specific to one TRBV or TRBJ gene) were used in first-round PCR. TCRdb ran MiXCR on the multiplex PCR reads and lists one entry per CDR3 protein. The sample includes fewer than 35,000 distinct CDR3 sequences, about half of them seen just once. The sequencing used PBMCs, collected before or after stereotactic body radiation therapy (not recorded which). These receptor sequences come from a donor over 45 with non-small cell lung cancer.

This chain joins TRBV20-1 and TRBJ2-7; no clear D gene. Trimming took 0 bases from V and 1 from J, leaving 13 bases between them. This CDR3 is built from 15 residues. Germline values: CDR1 DFQATT, CDR2 SNEGSKA (reference sequence). CDR3 sequence (DNA): TGCAGTGCTAGAGATAGCCGGAGTACATCCTACGAGCAGTACTTC. Translation gives CSARDSRSTSYEQYF.

Points on this clonotype: Mismatch with germline at one junction end may stem from a read error. J is TRBJ1-6 and V is TRBV28; 9 positions agree with TRBD1. CDR3 size: 17 residues. Germline V gene data show CDR1 as MDHEN and CDR2 as SYDVKM. The CDR3 DNA reads TGTGCCAGCAGAGGGGGGGGCGGGACAGGGAGGTATTCACCCATCCACTTT. It encodes CASRGGGGTGRYSPIHF.

The CDR3 bases are TGTGCCTGGAGTGTCGACCCTCACACCGGGGAGCTGTTTTTT. Amino acids: CAWSVDPHTGELFF. V usage is TRBV30 and J usage is TRBJ2-2; D uncertain. The V gene lost 0 bases and the J gene lost 3 bases, with 8 bases spanning the gap. CDR1 and CDR2 (germline): GTSNPN, SVGIG (reference sequence). CDR3 length equals 14 residues. Based on the CDR3 plus reference TRBV30 and TRBJ2-2, the full variable domain is SQTIHQWPATLVQPVGSPLSLECTVEGTSNPNLYWYRQAAGRGLQLLFYSVGIGQISSEVPQNLSASRPQDRQFILSSKKLLLSDSGFYLCAWSVDPHTGELFFGEGSRLTVL.

This chain joins TRBV2 and TRBJ2-3, with D possibly matching TRBD2 (5 bases). Trimming cost V 5 bases and J 9 bases, with 12 bases left between them. Looked up from germline, CDR1 is SNHLY and CDR2 is FYNNEI. CDR3 length: 12 residues. Here the CDR3 DNA reads TGTGCCAGCAGTTCATGGGAGTGCACGCAGTATTTT. This gives the protein CASSSWECTQYF.

In this sample, this clonotype turned up many times. The CDR3 DNA reads as TGCAGTGCTAGAGCTACAGGGAGGTCACCCCTCCACTTT. This codes for CSARATGRSPLHF. The rearrangement uses TRBV20-1 and TRBJ1-6; a possible D gene is TRBD1 (6 bases). Trimming took off 1 base at V and 10 bases at J, with 11 bases between the two ends. This CDR3 is built from 13 residues. The germline CDR1 and CDR2 sequences are DFQATT and SNEGSKA (reference sequence).

A word on this clonotype: Because it lacks the conserved phenylalanine or tryptophan at the end, this CDR3 is likely a read error. The chain couples TRBV6-2 or TRBV6-3 to TRBJ1-2, with 10 bases matching TRBD1. CDR1 and CDR2 from the germline V gene are MNHEY and SVGEGT. J was trimmed by 5 bases and V by 6 bases; bases with no gene match: 9. The CDR3 covers 15 residues. The CDR3 spells CASRPLGQGPYGYTV. In DNA, the CDR3 is TGTGCCAGCAGACCATTGGGACAGGGGCCGTATGGCTACACCGTC.

This clonotype occurred many times. The chain joins TRBV20-1 to TRBJ2-7; D is undetermined. Trimming pared 2 bases from V and 2 bases from J, leaving 16 bases between. This CDR3 has 15 amino acids. From germline, CDR1 is DFQATT and CDR2 SNEGSKA (reference sequence). The CDR3 here is CSARPAVLGTYEQYF. DNA of the CDR3: TGCAGTGCTAGACCCGCCGTGCTGGGAACCTACGAGCAGTACTTC.

In the case of this clonotype: This clone may be a read error of a much larger clone one base away. The V and J genes are TRBV10-2 and TRBJ1-2; D might be TRBD1 (5 bases). The CDR3 is 16 amino acids. Germline V gene data show CDR1 as WSHSY and CDR2 as SAAADI. V was shortened by 3 bases and J by 4 bases, with 18 bases between the two germline ends. The CDR3 spells CASSDGAEGLSYGYTF. The CDR3, as DNA: TGCGCCAGCAGTGATGGGGCGGAGGGGTTGTCCTATGGCTACACCTTC.

This clonotype was detected many times. This chain connects TRBV3-1 to TRBJ2-5, with TRBD1 as a possible D gene (6 bases). This CDR3 is 14 amino acids long. Between the trimmed V and J ends, which lost 2 bases and 2 bases, there was a span of 9 bases. Germline CDR1 reads LGHDT; CDR2 reads YNNKEL (reference sequence). In DNA form, the CDR3 reads TGTGCCAGCAGCCAATACGGACAGCAAGAGACCCAGTACTTC. It codes for CASSQYGQQETQYF.

This clonotype was counted a few times. A much more abundant neighbour one base away suggests this may be a read error. This sequence joins TRBV3-1 and TRBJ2-5; D unresolved. Germline assignment: CDR1 LGHDT and CDR2 YNNKEL (reference sequence). This CDR3 is 11 amino acids long. Trimming cost V 10 bases and J 5 bases, with 11 bases left between them. CDR3 sequence: CATLNTETQYF. DNA of the CDR3: TGTGCCACTCTTAATACGGAGACCCAGTACTTC.

Many counts were recorded for this clonotype. This sequence joins TRBV9 and TRBJ2-2, with a tentative D call TRBD1 (6 bases). V lost 3 bases and J 4 bases, leaving 10 bases between the germline ends. This CDR3 has 14 amino acids. The V gene's germline CDR1 is SGDLS and CDR2 YYNGEE. The CDR3 bases are TGTGCCAGCAGCGACGGACAGCCCACCGGGGAGCTGTTTTTT. Its translation: CASSDGQPTGELFF.

This clonotype has at least ten counts. This chain joins TRBV12-5 and TRBJ1-2; TRBD1 matches 7 bases. This CDR3 has 15 residues. V shed 3 bases and J 8 bases; nucleotides not matched to a gene: 12. Germline V gene lookup returns CDR1 LGHNT and CDR2 FRNRAP. CDR3 protein: CASGFPWTGYIGYTF. The CDR3, as DNA: TGTGCTAGTGGTTTCCCCTGGACAGGTTATATAGGCTACACCTTC.

This clonotype occurred many times. This rearrangement joins TRBV27 to TRBJ2-7, with 8 nucleotides matching TRBD2. V was pared by 5 bases and J by 3 bases, with 6 bases of the junction left unmatched. The germline gives CDR1 MNHEY, CDR2 SMNVEV (reference sequence). CDR3 length: 14 residues. CDR3 sequence (DNA): TGTGCCAGCAGTAGGCGGGAGGAGAACTACGAGCAGTACTTC. This gives the protein CASSRREENYEQYF.

The rearrangement uses TRBV5-1 and TRBJ2-5, with 7 positions matching TRBD1. Germline trimming cut 4 bases from V and 5 bases from J; bases unmatched to any gene: 14. CDR1 is SGHRS, CDR2 YFSETQ, per germline. This CDR3 is built from 16 residues. CDR3 amino acids: CASSRIPGQEWETQYF. DNA of the CDR3: TGCGCCAGCAGCCGGATCCCTGGACAGGAATGGGAGACCCAGTACTTC.

The rearrangement links TRBV19 to TRBJ2-7; perhaps TRBD2 as D (5 bases). The germline CDR1 and CDR2 sequences are LNHDA and SQIVND (reference sequence). Trimming removed 7 bases at V and 5 bases at J, with 21 bases between. The CDR3 spans 15 residues. The CDR3 loop reads CASTGGGTRRDEQYF. CDR3 sequence (DNA): TGTGCCAGTACGGGTGGAGGTACCCGGCGCGACGAGCAGTACTTC.

A remark on this clonotype: A much larger clone lies a single base off, so this may be a read error. V gene TRBV2 combines with J gene TRBJ2-5; D is perhaps TRBD1 (5 bases). Germline V gene sequence: CDR1 SNHLY, CDR2 FYNNEI. The CDR3 contains 14 residues. CDR3 loop: CASELDSKQETEYF. The CDR3 DNA reads TGTGCCAGTGAATTAGACAGCAAGCAAGAGACCGAGTACTTC.

Comments on this clonotype: A much larger clone lies one base from this, so it may be a read error. The chain links TRBV7-6 to TRBJ1-1; D is uncertain. The CDR3 is made up of 13 amino acids. In germline, CDR1 is SGHVS, CDR2 FNYEAQ. CDR3 bases: TGTGCCAGCAGCTTAGGACCGGTAACTGAAGCTTTATTT. Protein product: CASSLGPVTEALF.

In regard to this clonotype: This sequence is one base from a far larger clone and is likely a read error. The chain combines TRBV6-5 with TRBJ2-3, with a possible D match to TRBD2 (5 bases). Germline V gene lookup returns CDR1 MNHEY and CDR2 SVGAGI. With 8 bases removed from V and 2 bases from J, the gap between germline ends came to 17 bases. The CDR3 length is 15 residues. The CDR3 DNA follows: TGTGCCAGCGGTTTAAAGGGAGAACCCACAGATACGCAGTATTTT. This translates into CASGLKGEPTDTQYF.

On this clonotype: Just one base apart from a much larger clone, this may be a read error. This CDR3 is missing its conserved last phenylalanine or tryptophan, likely due to a read error. The CDR3 DNA is TGTGCCAGCAGCGTAGAACACTGCCCGGGCGGCTACACCCTC. It encodes CASSVEHCPGGYTL. This chain links TRBV9 with TRBJ1-2; no definite D call. Germline values: CDR1 SGDLS, CDR2 YYNGEE. CDR3 size: 14 residues. Between the trimmed V and J ends, which lost 0 bases and 8 bases, there was a span of 14 bases.

This clonotype was detected a few times. A much bigger clone sits one base away, suggesting this may be a read error. CDR3: CASSESGSITDTQYF. The CDR3 region has the DNA TGTGCCAGCAGTGAAAGCGGGTCTATCACAGATACGCAGTATTTT. The chain is built from TRBV2 and TRBJ2-3, with D perhaps TRBD2 (6 bases). The CDR3 runs to 15 residues. The germline V and J ends were trimmed by 2 bases and 2 bases, with 11 bases remaining between them. Germline CDR1 SNHLY, CDR2 FYNNEI.

Comments on this clonotype: An end of the junction does not agree with germline; a read error may underlie this. The rearrangement links TRBV4-1 to TRBJ1-3; no clear D. This CDR3 region has 15 residues. Per the germline V gene, CDR1 is MGHRA and CDR2 is YSYEKL. CDR3 in amino acids: CASIQGLSSGNTIYF. CDR3 nucleotide sequence: TGCGCCAGCATCCAAGGGCTCAGCTCTGGAAACACCATATATTTT.

This clonotype was seen many times. The chain has TRBV12-3 or TRBV12-4 and TRBJ2-3; D is unclear. V lost 4 bases to trimming and J lost 2 bases, with 1 base between them. The CDR3 length is 11 residues. The CDR3 here is CASSYTDTQYF. Here the CDR3 DNA reads TGTGCCAGCAGTTACACAGATACGCAGTATTTT.

As for this clonotype: The junction departs from germline at one end; a sequencing error may be responsible. This chain connects TRBV7-8 to TRBJ1-3; D might be TRBD1 (5 bases). This CDR3 is 15 amino acids long. The germline CDR1 and CDR2 sequences are SGHVS and FQNEAQ. The CDR3 DNA follows: TGTGCCAGCAGCCCGAGGGGTCTATCTGGAAAAACCATATATTTT. Translated, it gives CASSPRGLSGKTIYF.

About this clonotype itself: The junction departs from germline at one end; a sequencing error may be responsible. This chain connects TRBV20-1 to TRBJ1-2, with unresolved D. The CDR3 loop spans 11 amino acids. Germline V CDR1 and CDR2: DFQATT, SNEGSKA (reference sequence). The CDR3 DNA sequence: TGCAGTGCAAGAAGGGTCTTTGGCCACACCTTC. The encoded protein is CSARRVFGHTF.

Concerning this clonotype: A read error likely explains this, since a far larger clone differs by one base. The V call is TRBV6-4, the J call TRBJ2-1; TRBD2 aligns across 14 bases. The CDR3 is 18 amino acids. CDR1 MRHNA and CDR2 SNTAGT come from the germline V gene. J was trimmed by 12 bases and V by 8 bases; bases with no gene match: 21. The CDR3 sequence: CASGRPQGLTSGRAAQFF. The CDR3 DNA follows: TGTGCCAGCGGGAGACCACAGGGCCTGACTAGCGGGAGGGCCGCGCAGTTCTTC.

Concerning this clonotype itself: A far larger clone is a single base away, which makes a read error likely. The chain joins TRBV6-4 to TRBJ2-7, with D possibly matching TRBD1 (5 bases). The CDR3 loop spans 14 amino acids. V lost 7 bases to trimming and J lost 7 bases, with 20 bases between them. Germline lookup yields CDR1 MRHNA and CDR2 SNTAGT. Written as DNA, the CDR3 is TGTGCCAGCAAGCATTCAGGGCCGGGCTTGGAGCAGTACTTC. This gives the protein CASKHSGPGLEQYF.

A remark on this clonotype: A read error is likely here: a far larger clone is one base away. This chain uses TRBV6-8 with TRBJ2-7; possible D gene TRBD1, 5 bases. The CDR3 totals 12 residues. CDR1 and CDR2 (germline): MNHGY, SAAAGT. Trimming left V 7 bases short and J 4 bases short, with 11 bases between. This CDR3 reads CASNRTTYEQYF. The DNA for the CDR3 is TGTGCCAGCAATCGGACAACGTACGAGCAGTACTTC.

In its sample, this clonotype was seen once. The rearrangement uses TRBV6-2 or TRBV6-3 and TRBJ1-2; D call uncertain. With 8 bases removed from V and 9 bases from J, the gap between germline ends came to 16 bases. Germline CDR1 and CDR2: MNHEY and SVGEGT. This CDR3 contains 12 residues. The CDR3 sequence is CASADGRTSYTF. CDR3 coding DNA: TGTGCCAGCGCGGACGGGAGGACGAGCTACACCTTC.